This T cell receptor beta chain was identified in a study of OX40 agonist ivuxolimab in advanced cancers. With regard to the full study: Ivuxolimab, which targeted the costimulatory receptor OX40 (CD134), was an agonistic, fully human IgG2 monoclonal antibody. Intravenous ivuxolimab was administered to patients every 2 weeks at six dose levels: 0.01, 0.1, 0.3, 1.5, 3 and 10 mg/kg. Of the roughly 52 dose-escalation patients, hepatocellular carcinoma was present in some 19, melanoma in approximately 15, renal cell carcinoma in 9 and head and neck cancer in 9. A male proportion of almost 85% and a mean age of approximately 60 years, ranging from about 20 to 85, were recorded for the dose-escalation cohort. Patients were allowed to have had prior anti-PD-1, anti-PD-L1 or anti-CTLA-4 therapy, and approximately 40% of the dose-escalation patients had previously received checkpoint inhibitors. Three dose-escalation patients achieved partial responses, one with hepatocellular carcinoma and two with cutaneous melanoma. Peripheral TCRbeta sequencing was intended to test whether TCR sequence diversity was altered and clonal T-cell expansion was caused by ivuxolimab. The paper describes the monotherapy dose-escalation part (N ≈ 50 patients) of the phase I trial of ivuxolimab. Study-level results and caveats: On average, CD8+ T cells showed more expanded clones than CD4+ T cells after ivuxolimab. At doses from 0.1 to 3.0 mg/kg, clonal expansion was seen in both CD4+ and CD8+ blood T cells between baseline and week 6. Antigen specificity was not determined for the clonally expanded peripheral T cells. Partial responders in the 0.1-3.0 mg/kg groups had among the lowest normalized peripheral clonal expansion, especially among CD8+ T cells. Low levels of normalized T-cell clonal expansion were also seen in some patients who did not respond.

Regarding this clone: This receptor's antigen is unknown. One base away there is no much larger clone; base qualities are not given.

The trial excluded patients who had a history of autoimmune disease or who were on systemic immunosuppression. In every dose cohort, peripheral blood was drawn for TCR sequencing at baseline, cycle 4 day 1, and cycle 7 day 1. Samples came from an open-label, multicenter, first-in-human phase I dose-escalation trial of ivuxolimab. Adults with locally advanced or metastatic melanoma, renal cell, hepatocellular, or head and neck squamous cell carcinoma were enrolled in the trial. Before TCR sequencing, CD4+ T cells and CD8+ T cells from peripheral blood were sorted into separate populations. Genomic DNA was extracted from sorted cells for sequencing of the TCRbeta CDR3 region. The immunoSEQ Assay was used for sequencing of TCRbeta CDR3 regions. Drawn from immuneACCESS, this table holds only the in-frame rearrangements with V and J called that TCRdb kept. Clones are partly lost; checked studies trace under half to an unresolved V gene and leave the rest unexplained. The sample includes 55,000 to 70,000 clones, with just over 85% observed a single time. The ten most abundant clones make up around 0.9% of the sample.

Material: CD4+ or CD8+ T cells sorted from blood, obtained in a trial of the OX40 agonist ivuxolimab. The receptor was derived from an adult with an advanced solid tumor such as melanoma, head and neck, liver or kidney cancer.

CDR3 reads: CASSERAGGLVGDEQFF. The nucleotide sequence reads TGCGCCAGCAGCGAAAGGGCAGGGGGTCTAGTAGGCGATGAGCAGTTCTTC. The sequence joins TRBV5-1 to TRBJ2-1; a stretch of 7 junction bases matches TRBD1. Ends trimmed: V by 4 bases, J by 8 bases; bases unmatched to a gene: 18. The germline V gene encodes CDR1 SGHRS and CDR2 YFSETQ. From its cysteine to its phenylalanine, the CDR3 spans 17 amino acids. The DNA shown is the 51-base CDR3, in frame from base 1.